Listed below are T cell receptor beta chains from one sample, sequenced in a study of blood T cell repertoires in COVID-19. Generated by immunoSEQ multiplex PCR, the TCRdb table keeps only in-frame clones and is missing some. Among 500,000 to 600,000 clones listed, roughly nine tenths were seen once. The source material was peripheral blood. Receptors originate from a woman aged 45-60 years with COVID-19, enrolled during active disease. The CDR3 runs from the conserved cysteine through the conserved F or W. The order of the fields is D gene, V gene, J gene, clone size, CDR3 protein, CDR3 DNA. A D gene is named only where the DNA matches it firmly. Clone size, where shown, is once, few, many, or a class for clones that have expanded.

D: TRBD1; V: TRBV3-1/TRBV3-2; J: TRBJ1-2; size: -; CDR3: CASSQAPTGSYGYTF; DNA: TGTGCCAGCAGCCAAGCCCCGACAGGGTCCTATGGCTACACCTTC
D: -; V: TRBV5-5; J: TRBJ2-1; size: -; CDR3: CASSPETGSLYNEQFF; DNA: TGTGCCAGCAGCCCCGAAACAGGGAGCTTATACAATGAGCAGTTCTTC
D: -; V: TRBV6-5; J: TRBJ1-6; size: -; CDR3: CASSYVAGSSSPLHF; DNA: TGTGCCAGCAGTTATGTTGCAGGGTCCTCTTCACCCCTCCACTTT
D: TRBD1; V: TRBV16; J: TRBJ1-3; size: -; CDR3: CASSQLQGKTGNTIYF; DNA: TGTGCCAGCAGCCAATTACAGGGGAAAACTGGAAACACCATATATTTT
D: -; V: TRBV10-3; J: TRBJ2-3; size: -; CDR3: CAISATRGMEDTQYF; DNA: TGTGCCATCAGTGCGACCAGGGGCATGGAAGATACGCAGTATTTT
D: -; V: TRBV4-2; J: TRBJ1-1; size: -; CDR3: CASSQDRDTEAFF; DNA: TGTGCCAGCAGCCAAGACAGGGACACTGAAGCTTTCTTT
D: -; V: TRBV7-2; J: TRBJ1-6; size: -; CDR3: CASSLDGYNSPLHF; DNA: TGTGCCAGCAGCCTAGACGGGTATAATTCACCCCTCCACTTT
D: -; V: TRBV19; J: TRBJ1-1; size: -; CDR3: CASSIDLRNTEAFF; DNA: TGTGCCAGTAGTATAGATCTAAGGAACACTGAAGCTTTCTTT
D: -; V: TRBV5-1; J: TRBJ2-4; size: -; CDR3: CASRRDLGQGDIQYF; DNA: TGCGCCAGCAGGCGGGACCTAGGACAAGGAGACATTCAGTACTTC
D: TRBD1; V: TRBV6-5; J: TRBJ1-1; size: -; CDR3: CASSWDRVGNTEAFF; DNA: TGTGCCAGCAGCTGGGACAGGGTTGGGAACACTGAAGCTTTCTTT
D: -; V: TRBV9; J: TRBJ1-6; size: -; CDR3: CASSVATRDESPLHF; DNA: TGTGCCAGCAGCGTAGCAACCAGGGATGAGTCACCCCTCCACTTT
D: -; V: TRBV28; J: TRBJ2-1; size: -; CDR3: CASSSTATGMNEQFF; DNA: TGTGCCAGCAGTTCAACGGCTACAGGGATGAATGAGCAGTTCTTC
D: -; V: TRBV6-2/TRBV6-3; J: TRBJ1-5; size: few; CDR3: CASSPGGGGSQPQHF; DNA: TGTGCCAGCAGTCCCGGTGGTGGAGGATCGCAGCCCCAGCATTTT
D: -; V: TRBV21-1; J: TRBJ1-5; size: -; CDR3: CASSKVGGGLRGNQPQHF; DNA: TGTGCCAGCAGCAAAGTGGGCGGGGGGCTGAGGGGCAATCAGCCCCAGCATTTT
D: -; V: TRBV28; J: TRBJ1-1; size: -; CDR3: CASSLGTSNTEAFF; DNA: TGTGCCAGCAGTTTGGGGACATCAAACACTGAAGCTTTCTTT
D: -; V: TRBV7-9; J: TRBJ1-6; size: -; CDR3: CASSLGSGDNSPLHF; DNA: TGTGCCAGCAGCTTAGGTTCCGGGGATAATTCACCCCTCCACTTT
D: TRBD1; V: TRBV5-1; J: TRBJ2-2; size: -; CDR3: CASSYAGTGRQWVTGELFF; DNA: TGCGCCAGCAGCTATGCCGGGACAGGGCGACAATGGGTGACCGGGGAGCTGTTTTTT
D: TRBD1; V: TRBV5-4; J: TRBJ2-3; size: -; CDR3: CASSLDAGGMMDTQYF; DNA: TGTGCCAGCAGCTTGGATGCAGGGGGCATGATGGATACGCAGTATTTT
D: -; V: TRBV30; J: TRBJ2-2; size: -; CDR3: CAWTVKRGRTGELFF; DNA: TGTGCCTGGACAGTCAAACGGGGGAGGACCGGGGAGCTGTTTTTT
D: TRBD1; V: TRBV5-5; J: TRBJ1-1; size: few; CDR3: CASSSGTGSYRAEAFF; DNA: TGTGCCAGCAGCTCCGGGACAGGGTCTTATCGCGCTGAAGCTTTCTTT
D: -; V: TRBV19; J: TRBJ1-4; size: -; CDR3: CATRGGEKLFF; DNA: TGTGCCACAAGGGGTGGTGAAAAACTGTTTTTT
D: TRBD2; V: TRBV4-1; J: TRBJ2-1; size: -; CDR3: CASSQALAGPPYNEQFF; DNA: TGCGCCAGCAGCCAAGCCTTAGCGGGGCCGCCCTACAATGAGCAGTTCTTC
D: -; V: TRBV20-1; J: TRBJ1-2; size: -; CDR3: CSASSGAISYGYTF; DNA: TGCAGTGCTAGTTCAGGGGCCATCTCTTATGGCTACACCTTC
D: TRBD1; V: TRBV30; J: TRBJ1-2; size: once; CDR3: CAWSPAGGYYGYTF; DNA: TGTGCCTGGAGTCCAGCAGGGGGCTACTATGGCTACACCTTC
D: TRBD1; V: TRBV30; J: TRBJ2-7; size: -; CDR3: CAWSAGQVHEQYF; DNA: TGTGCCTGGAGTGCAGGACAGGTCCACGAGCAGTACTTC
D: TRBD1; V: TRBV6-2/TRBV6-3; J: TRBJ2-5; size: -; CDR3: CASSGARQGKETQYF; DNA: TGTGCCAGCAGTGGGGCCCGACAGGGGAAAGAGACCCAGTACTTC
D: -; V: TRBV30; J: TRBJ1-6; size: -; CDR3: CAWSERGYNSPLHF; DNA: TGTGCCTGGAGTGAACGGGGCTATAATTCACCCCTCCACTTT
D: -; V: TRBV5-6; J: TRBJ2-2; size: -; CDR3: CASSSRVGELFF; DNA: TGTGCCAGCAGCTCCCGAGTCGGGGAGCTGTTTTTT
D: -; V: TRBV14; J: TRBJ1-3; size: few; CDR3: CASSQDLGASRNTIYF; DNA: TGTGCCAGCAGCCAAGATCTTGGGGCCTCGCGAAACACCATATATTTT